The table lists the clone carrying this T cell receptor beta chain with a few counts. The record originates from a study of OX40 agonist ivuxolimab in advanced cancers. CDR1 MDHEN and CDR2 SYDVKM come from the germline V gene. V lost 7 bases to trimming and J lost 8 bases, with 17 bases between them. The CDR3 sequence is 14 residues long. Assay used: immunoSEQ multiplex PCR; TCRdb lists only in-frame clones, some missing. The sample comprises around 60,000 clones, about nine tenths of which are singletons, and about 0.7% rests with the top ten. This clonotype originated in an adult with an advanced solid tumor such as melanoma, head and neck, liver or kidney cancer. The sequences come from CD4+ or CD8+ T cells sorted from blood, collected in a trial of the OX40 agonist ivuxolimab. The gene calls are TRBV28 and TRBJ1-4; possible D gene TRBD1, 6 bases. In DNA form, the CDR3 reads TGTGCCAGCAAAAGGACAGCTCCCAGGGAAAAACTGTTTTTT. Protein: CASKRTAPREKLFF. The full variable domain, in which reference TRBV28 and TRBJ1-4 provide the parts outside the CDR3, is DVKVTQSSRYLVKRTGEKVFLECVQDMDHENMFWYRQDPGLGLRLIYFSYDVKMKEKGDIPEGYSVSREKKERFSLILESASTNQTSMYLCASKRTAPREKLFFGSGTQLSVL.